The text below deals with one TCR beta chain. Its antigen is not identified. The sample comes from a study of T cell responses to AZD1222 COVID-19 vaccine. The study's findings and limits: White British donors predominated, females outnumbered males, and clonal diversity was possibly underestimated.

The V end was cut by 5 bases, the J end by 4 bases, with 20 bases between. The germline V gene has CDR1 LNHDA and CDR2 SQIVND (reference sequence). The CDR3 extends over 16 amino acids. The protocol was immunoSEQ multiplex PCR, while the TCRdb copy is restricted to in-frame clones and leaves out a portion. The data show 100,000 to 140,000 clones, nearly 90% seen once. The TCR sequence derives from an adult who received the AZD1222 COVID-19 vaccine. The genes are TRBV19 and TRBJ1-1, with D perhaps matching TRBD1 (6 bases). Source: peripheral blood, taken 28 days after the second AZD1222 dose. The CDR3 nucleotides are TGTGCCAGTAGTCCCCGGCAGGCCCCACAGGGCACTGAAGCTTTCTTT. This sequence encodes CASSPRQAPQGTEAFF.